The TCR beta chain described here comes from a study of T cell changes during pregnancy in multiple sclerosis. Profiling relied on immunoSEQ multiplex PCR, and the TCRdb table lists in-frame clones only, not all of them. The table lists 55,000 to 65,000 clones, roughly nine tenths of them singletons. The V gene's germline CDR1 is MNHNS and CDR2 SASEGT. This CDR3 is 14 amino acids long. After removal of 5 bases from V and 2 bases from J, the junction contained 5 bases not matched to a gene. V is TRBV6-1 and J is TRBJ1-2, with 7 nucleotides matching TRBD1. This sequence was found in a female donor in good health, enrolled as a control in a pregnancy study. The sequenced sample was peripheral blood, obtained in the first trimester of pregnancy. DNA for the CDR3: TGTGCCAGCAGTCCCCTGACAGGGAACTATGGCTACACCTTC. It translates to CASSPLTGNYGYTF.